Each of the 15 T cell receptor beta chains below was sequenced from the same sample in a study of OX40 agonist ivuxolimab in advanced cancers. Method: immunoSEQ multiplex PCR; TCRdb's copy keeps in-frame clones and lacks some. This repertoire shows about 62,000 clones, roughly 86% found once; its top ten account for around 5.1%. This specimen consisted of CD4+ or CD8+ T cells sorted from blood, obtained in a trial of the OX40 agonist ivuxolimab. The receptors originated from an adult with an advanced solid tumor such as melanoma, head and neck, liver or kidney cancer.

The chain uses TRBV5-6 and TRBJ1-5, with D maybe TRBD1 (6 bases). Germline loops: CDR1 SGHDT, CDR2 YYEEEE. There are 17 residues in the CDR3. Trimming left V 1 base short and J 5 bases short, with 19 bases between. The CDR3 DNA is TGTGCCAGCAGCTTGAGGACAGTGGGGTTTAGTCATCAGCCCCAGCATTTT. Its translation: CASSLRTVGFSHQPQHF.

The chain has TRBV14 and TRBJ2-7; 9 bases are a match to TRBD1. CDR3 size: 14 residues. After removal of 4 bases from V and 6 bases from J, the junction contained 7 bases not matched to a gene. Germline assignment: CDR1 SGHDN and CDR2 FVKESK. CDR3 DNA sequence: TGTGCCAGCAGCCGGTTACTGGACAGGGGCGAGCAGTACTTC. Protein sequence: CASSRLLDRGEQYF.

CDR3 sequence: CASSLVSGQGRNEQFF. CDR3 nucleotide sequence: TGTGCCAGCAGCTTAGTCTCCGGACAGGGTCGGAATGAGCAGTTCTTC. This sequence joins TRBV7-3 and TRBJ2-1, with 8 bases identical to TRBD1. The CDR3 is 16 residues long. The V and J ends lost 2 bases and 7 bases, in that order; junction bases with no gene match: 10. CDR1 and CDR2 from the germline V gene are SGHTA and FQGTGA.

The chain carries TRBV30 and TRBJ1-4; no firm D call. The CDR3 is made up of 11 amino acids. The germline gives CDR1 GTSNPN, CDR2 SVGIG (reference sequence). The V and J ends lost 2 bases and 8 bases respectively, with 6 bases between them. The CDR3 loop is CAWSSEEKLFF. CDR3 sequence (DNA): TGTGCCTGGAGTTCCGAAGAAAAACTGTTTTTT.

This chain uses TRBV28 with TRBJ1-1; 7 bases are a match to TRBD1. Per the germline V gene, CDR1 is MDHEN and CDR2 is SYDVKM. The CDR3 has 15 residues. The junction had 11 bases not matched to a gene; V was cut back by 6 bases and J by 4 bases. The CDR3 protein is CASRDQGGRGTEAFF. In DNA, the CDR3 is TGTGCCAGCAGAGATCAGGGGGGAAGGGGCACTGAAGCTTTCTTT.

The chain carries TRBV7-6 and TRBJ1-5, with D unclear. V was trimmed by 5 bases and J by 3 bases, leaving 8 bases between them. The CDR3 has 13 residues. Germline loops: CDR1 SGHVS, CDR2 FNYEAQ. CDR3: CASSQQNNQPQHF. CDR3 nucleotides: TGTGCCAGCAGCCAACAGAACAATCAGCCCCAGCATTTT.

CDR3 sequence: CASSPQWDGNSYEQYF. The CDR3 DNA sequence: TGTGCCAGCAGTCCCCAATGGGACGGAAACTCCTACGAGCAGTACTTC. V is TRBV28 and J is TRBJ2-7; D possibly uses TRBD1 or TRBD2 (5 bases each). Trimming pared 5 bases from V and 0 bases from J, leaving 17 bases between. Germline lookup yields CDR1 MDHEN and CDR2 SYDVKM. The length of the CDR3 is 16 residues.

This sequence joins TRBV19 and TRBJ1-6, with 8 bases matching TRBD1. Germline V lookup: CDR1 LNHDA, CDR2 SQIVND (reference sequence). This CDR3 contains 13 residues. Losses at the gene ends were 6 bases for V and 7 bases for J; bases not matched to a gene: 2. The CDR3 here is CASRGQVNSPLHF. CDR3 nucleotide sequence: TGTGCCAGTAGGGGACAGGTGAATTCACCCCTCCACTTT.

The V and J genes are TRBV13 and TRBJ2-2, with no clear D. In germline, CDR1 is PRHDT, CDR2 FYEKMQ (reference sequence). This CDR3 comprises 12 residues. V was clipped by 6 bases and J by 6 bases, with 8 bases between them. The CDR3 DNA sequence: TGTGCCAGCAGTCTTTTGCCCGGGGAGCTGTTTTTT. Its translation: CASSLLPGELFF.

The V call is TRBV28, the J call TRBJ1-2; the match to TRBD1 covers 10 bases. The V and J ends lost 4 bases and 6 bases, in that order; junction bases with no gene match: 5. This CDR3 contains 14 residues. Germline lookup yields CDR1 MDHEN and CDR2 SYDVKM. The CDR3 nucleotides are TGTGCCAGCAGTTCGGGGGGACAGGGGCATGGCTACACCTTC. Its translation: CASSSGGQGHGYTF.

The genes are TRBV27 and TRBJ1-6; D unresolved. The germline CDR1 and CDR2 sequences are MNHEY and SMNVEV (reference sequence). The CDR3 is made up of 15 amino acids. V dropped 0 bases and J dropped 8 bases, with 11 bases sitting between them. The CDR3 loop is CASSLSTRTDSPLHF. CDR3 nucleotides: TGTGCCAGCAGTTTATCGACCCGGACCGATTCACCCCTCCACTTT.

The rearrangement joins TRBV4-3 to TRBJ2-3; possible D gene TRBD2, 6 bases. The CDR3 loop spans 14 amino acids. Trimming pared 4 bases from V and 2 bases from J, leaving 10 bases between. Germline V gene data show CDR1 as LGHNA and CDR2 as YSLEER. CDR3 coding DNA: TGCGCCAGCAGCCCGGGGGAATTCACAGATACGCAGTATTTT. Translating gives CASSPGEFTDTQYF.

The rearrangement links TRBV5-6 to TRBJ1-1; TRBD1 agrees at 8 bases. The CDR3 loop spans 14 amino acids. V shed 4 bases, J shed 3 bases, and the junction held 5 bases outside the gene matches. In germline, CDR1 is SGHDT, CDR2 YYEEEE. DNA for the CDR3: TGTGCCAGCAGCCGCAGGGGGCTTGACACTGAAGCTTTCTTT. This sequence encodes CASSRRGLDTEAFF.

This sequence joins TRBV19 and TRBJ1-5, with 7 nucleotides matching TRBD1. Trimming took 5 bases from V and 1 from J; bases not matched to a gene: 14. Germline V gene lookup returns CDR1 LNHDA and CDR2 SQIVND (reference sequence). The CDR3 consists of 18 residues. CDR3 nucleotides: TGTGCCAGTAGTTCGACTCAGGGGGGGCTCCGCAGCAATCAGCCCCAGCATTTT. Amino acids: CASSSTQGGLRSNQPQHF.

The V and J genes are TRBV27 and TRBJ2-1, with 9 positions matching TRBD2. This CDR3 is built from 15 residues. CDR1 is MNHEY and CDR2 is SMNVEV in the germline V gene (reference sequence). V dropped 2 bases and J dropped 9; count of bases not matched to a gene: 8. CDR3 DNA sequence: TGTGCCAGCAGTTTAACTCCTAGCGGGACTGGTGAGCAGTTCTTC. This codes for CASSLTPSGTGEQFF.